Listed below are T cell receptor beta chains from one sample, sequenced in a study of T-cell reconstitution after alpha-beta-depleted transplantation in children. TCRdb fed the PCR reads into MiXCR, producing one record per CDR3 protein. The table includes approximately 430,000 distinct CDR3 sequences, 15% to 20% detected once. The sample was PBMCs, mostly from graft donor cells, taken 360 days after TCRalphabeta/CD19-depleted stem cell transplant. The receptors originated from a boy less than two years old who had a stem cell transplant for Wiskott-Aldrich syndrome, so the T cells may come from the graft donor. CDR3s include the opening cysteine and the closing phenylalanine or tryptophan. Fields, in order: J gene, CDR3 length, clone size, D gene, V gene, CDR3 protein, CDR3 DNA. A D gene is named only where the DNA matches it firmly. Rows may omit the clone size; those that give it use once, few, many or a size class.

J: TRBJ2-3
length: 14
size: few
D: TRBD2
V: TRBV6-1
CDR3: CASSELAKTDTQYF
DNA: TGTGCCAGCAGCGAACTAGCGAAGACAGATACGCAGTATTTT

J: TRBJ2-7
length: 15
size: few
D: TRBD2
V: TRBV10-3
CDR3: CAISPGGRENYEQYF
DNA: TGTGCCATCAGCCCGGGGGGGAGGGAGAACTACGAGCAGTACTTC

J: TRBJ1-1
length: 14
size: .
D: .
V: TRBV4-1
CDR3: CASSHIFMNTEAFF
DNA: TGCGCCAGCAGCCATATTTTTATGAACACTGAAGCTTTCTTT

J: TRBJ2-7
length: 14
size: few
D: TRBD1
V: TRBV7-9
CDR3: CASSLGTGMYEQYF
DNA: TGTGCCAGCAGCTTAGGGACAGGGATGTACGAGCAGTACTTC

J: TRBJ2-5
length: 15
size: .
D: .
V: TRBV5-1
CDR3: CASSLAATYQETQYF
DNA: TGCGCCAGCAGCTTAGCCGCCACGTACCAAGAGACCCAGTACTTC

J: TRBJ2-7
length: 12
size: .
D: .
V: TRBV20-1
CDR3: CSASDTAYEQYF
DNA: TGCAGTGCTAGCGACACGGCCTACGAGCAGTACTTC

J: TRBJ2-1
length: 15
size: .
D: TRBD2
V: TRBV3-1
CDR3: CASRLGGGPYNEQFF
DNA: TGTGCCAGCAGACTTGGGGGGGGTCCCTACAATGAGCAGTTCTTC

J: TRBJ2-5
length: 14
size: .
D: TRBD1
V: TRBV20-1
CDR3: CRAQQGAVEETQYF
DNA: TGCAGAGCTCAACAGGGGGCCGTTGAAGAGACCCAGTACTTC

J: TRBJ1-1
length: 15
size: .
D: .
V: TRBV7-2
CDR3: CASTVPRWKNTEAFF
DNA: TGTGCCAGCACCGTACCCCGGTGGAAGAACACTGAAGCTTTCTTT

J: TRBJ2-1
length: 14
size: .
D: .
V: TRBV7-9
CDR3: CASSFAISYNEQFF
DNA: TGTGCCAGCAGCTTTGCGATCTCCTACAATGAGCAGTTCTTC

J: TRBJ1-1
length: 15
size: few
D: .
V: TRBV27
CDR3: CASSLVRPRNTEAFF
DNA: TGTGCCAGCAGTTTAGTCAGGCCTAGGAACACTGAAGCTTTCTTT

J: TRBJ2-7
length: 12
size: many
D: .
V: TRBV20-1
CDR3: CSALGQIYEQYF
DNA: TGCAGTGCTTTAGGACAGATCTACGAGCAGTACTTC